This T cell receptor beta chain was sequenced for a study of sequential checkpoint blockade in melanoma. Study-wide context: Randomization was 1:1 between first-line nivolumab→ipilimumab and ipilimumab→nivolumab. Maintenance nivolumab came after either treatment sequence.

Treatment reported: randomized to nivolumab then ipilimumab (arm A) or the reverse (arm B). No patient had prior DNA-damaging chemotherapy. Live CD3+CD8+ CD19− CD56− cells were sorted from PBMCs. Germline CDR1 reads SGHRS; CDR2 reads YFSETQ. Trimming left V 0 bases short and J 3 bases short, with 6 bases between. The CDR3 runs to 13 residues. Method: immunoSEQ multiplex PCR; TCRdb's copy keeps in-frame clones and lacks some. The sample lists fewer than 20,000 clones, around 77% occurring once. The chain uses TRBV5-1 and TRBJ1-1; D remains unclear. The source is a human donor with melanoma. The sequences come from CD8+ T cells sorted from blood (inferred from file names), collected from a patient given nivolumab and ipilimumab in sequence. CDR3 sequence reads: CASSLDPDTEAFF. CDR3 DNA: TGCGCCAGCAGCTTGGATCCTGACACTGAAGCTTTCTTT. The full variable domain, its missing parts supplied by reference TRBV5-1 and TRBJ1-1, is KAGVTQTPRYLIKTRGQQVTLSCSPISGHRSVSWYQQTPGQGLQFLFEYFSETQRNKGNFPGRFSGRQFSNSRSEMNVSTLELGDSALYLCASSLDPDTEAFFGQGTRLTVV.